This T cell receptor (beta chain) was captured in a study of blood T cells in healthy people across ages. General study findings and limits: Using unsorted PBMCs precluded a conclusive naive versus antigen-experienced comparison.

Whenever a sample was processed, at least 7 million PBMCs were isolated. This clonotype occurred many times. Its antigen is not identified. The CDR3 contains 17 residues. A second 7 to 11 cycle PCR used barcoded and J-beta primers. One entry per CDR3 protein results from TCRdb running MiXCR on the 5' RACE reads. Of 500,000 to 700,000 distinct CDR3 sequences in the sample, about 30% were seen once. The sample comprised blood. The receptor was derived from a woman older than 75 in good health. V is TRBV21-1 and J is TRBJ2-7; the D call in the table, TRBD1, was not verified against the DNA. TRBV21-1 is a pseudogene locus. The CDR3, as DNA: TGTGCCAGCAGCAAAGCGCATAGGACAGGGGGCCCCTACGAGCAGTACTTC. This gives the protein CASSKAHRTGGPYEQYF.